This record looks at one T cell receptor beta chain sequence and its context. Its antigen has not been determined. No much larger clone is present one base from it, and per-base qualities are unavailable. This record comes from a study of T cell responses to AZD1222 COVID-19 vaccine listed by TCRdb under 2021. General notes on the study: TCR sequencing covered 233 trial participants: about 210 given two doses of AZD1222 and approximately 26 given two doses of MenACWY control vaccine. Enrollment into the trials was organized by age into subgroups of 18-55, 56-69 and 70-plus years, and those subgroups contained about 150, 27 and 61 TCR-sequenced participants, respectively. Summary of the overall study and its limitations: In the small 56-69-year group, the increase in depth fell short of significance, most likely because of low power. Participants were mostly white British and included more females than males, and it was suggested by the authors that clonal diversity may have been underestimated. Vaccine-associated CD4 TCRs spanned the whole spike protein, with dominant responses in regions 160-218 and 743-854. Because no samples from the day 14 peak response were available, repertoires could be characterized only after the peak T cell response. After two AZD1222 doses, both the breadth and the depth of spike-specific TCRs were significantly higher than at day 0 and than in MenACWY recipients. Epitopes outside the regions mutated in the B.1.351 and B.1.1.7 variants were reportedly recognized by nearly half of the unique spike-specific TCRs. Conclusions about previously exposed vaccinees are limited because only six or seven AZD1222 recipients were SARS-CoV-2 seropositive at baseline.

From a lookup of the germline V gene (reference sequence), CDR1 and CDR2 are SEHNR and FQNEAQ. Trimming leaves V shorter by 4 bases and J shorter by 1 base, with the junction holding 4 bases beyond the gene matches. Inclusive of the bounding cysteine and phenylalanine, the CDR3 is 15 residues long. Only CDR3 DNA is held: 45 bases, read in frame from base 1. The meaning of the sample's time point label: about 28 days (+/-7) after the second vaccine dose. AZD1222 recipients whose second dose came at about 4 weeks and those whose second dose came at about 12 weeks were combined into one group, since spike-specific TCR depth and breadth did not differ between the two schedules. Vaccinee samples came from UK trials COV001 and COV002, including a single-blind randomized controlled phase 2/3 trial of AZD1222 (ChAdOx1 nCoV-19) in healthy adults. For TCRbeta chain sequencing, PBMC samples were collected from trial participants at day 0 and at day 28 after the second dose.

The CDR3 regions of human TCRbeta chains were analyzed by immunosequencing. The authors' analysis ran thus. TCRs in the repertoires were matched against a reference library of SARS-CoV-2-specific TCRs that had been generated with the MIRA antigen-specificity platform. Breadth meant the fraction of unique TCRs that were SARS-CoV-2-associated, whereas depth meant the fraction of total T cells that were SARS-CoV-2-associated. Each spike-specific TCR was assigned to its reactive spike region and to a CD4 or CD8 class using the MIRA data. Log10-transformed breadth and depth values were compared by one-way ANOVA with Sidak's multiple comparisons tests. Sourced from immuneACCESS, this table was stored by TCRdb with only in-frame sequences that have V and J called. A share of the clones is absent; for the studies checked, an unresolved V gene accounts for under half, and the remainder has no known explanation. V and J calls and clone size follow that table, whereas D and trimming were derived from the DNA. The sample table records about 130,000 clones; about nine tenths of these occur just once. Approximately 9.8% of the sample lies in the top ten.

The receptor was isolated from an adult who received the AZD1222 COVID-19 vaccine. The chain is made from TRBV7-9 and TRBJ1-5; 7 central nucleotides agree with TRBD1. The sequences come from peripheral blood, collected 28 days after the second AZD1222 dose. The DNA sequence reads TGTGCCAGCAGCTCGACAGGGAACAGCAATCAGCCCCAGCATTTT. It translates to CASSSTGNSNQPQHF. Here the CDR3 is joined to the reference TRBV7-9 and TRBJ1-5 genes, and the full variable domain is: DTGVSQNPRHKITKRGQNVTFRCDPISEHNRLYWYRQTLGQGPEFLTYFQNEAQLEKSRLLSDRFSAERPKGSFSTLEIQRTEQGDSAMYLCASSSTGNSNQPQHFGDGTRLSIL.